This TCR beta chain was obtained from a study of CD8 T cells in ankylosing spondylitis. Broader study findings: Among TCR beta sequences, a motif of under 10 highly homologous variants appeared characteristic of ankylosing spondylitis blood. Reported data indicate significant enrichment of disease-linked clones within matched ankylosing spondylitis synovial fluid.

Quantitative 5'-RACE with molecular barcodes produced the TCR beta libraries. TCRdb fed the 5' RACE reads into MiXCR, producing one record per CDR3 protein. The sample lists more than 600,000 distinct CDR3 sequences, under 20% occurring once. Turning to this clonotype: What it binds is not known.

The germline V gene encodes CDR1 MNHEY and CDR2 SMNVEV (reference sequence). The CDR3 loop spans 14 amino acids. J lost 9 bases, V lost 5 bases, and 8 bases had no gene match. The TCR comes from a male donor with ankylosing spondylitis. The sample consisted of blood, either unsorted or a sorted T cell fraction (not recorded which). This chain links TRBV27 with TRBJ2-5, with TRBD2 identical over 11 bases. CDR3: CASSPLAGGMPQYF. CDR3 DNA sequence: TGTGCCAGCAGTCCCCTAGCGGGAGGTATGCCCCAGTACTTC.